This T cell receptor (beta chain) was obtained from a study of T-cell reconstitution after alpha-beta-depleted transplantation in children. This clonotype was picked up a small number of times. The V gene end was trimmed by 3 bases and the J gene end by 4 bases; junction bases not matched to a gene: 12. CDR1 and CDR2 (germline): SGDLS, YYNGEE. The CDR3 length is 17 residues. Unique molecular identifiers were built into the TCRbeta library. One entry per CDR3 protein results from TCRdb running MiXCR on the PCR reads. The sample consists of a few hundred thousand distinct CDR3 sequences, 15% to 20% of them appearing once.

The sequencing used PBMCs from the stem cell graft donor, collected from the stem cell graft. The J gene is TRBJ2-5, the V gene TRBV9, with 10 bases aligning to TRBD1. This receptor was taken from a human donor who donated a stem cell graft to a child with acute lymphoblastic leukemia. CDR3: CASSDGTGAIGRETQYF. CDR3 DNA: TGTGCCAGCAGCGACGGGACAGGGGCGATAGGGCGAGAGACCCAGTACTTC.